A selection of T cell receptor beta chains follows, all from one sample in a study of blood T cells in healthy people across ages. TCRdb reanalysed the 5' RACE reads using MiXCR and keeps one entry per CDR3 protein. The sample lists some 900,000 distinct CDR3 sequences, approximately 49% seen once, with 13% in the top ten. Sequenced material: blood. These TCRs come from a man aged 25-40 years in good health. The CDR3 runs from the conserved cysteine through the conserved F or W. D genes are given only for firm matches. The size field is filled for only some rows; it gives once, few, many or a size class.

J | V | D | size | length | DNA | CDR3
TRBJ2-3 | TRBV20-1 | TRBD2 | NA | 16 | TGCAGTGCTAGAGATTATCGGGGGGGGAACACAGATACGCAGTATTTT | CSARDYRGGNTDTQYF
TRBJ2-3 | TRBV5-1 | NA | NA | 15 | TGCGCCAGCAGCTTGCTTAGAGGGGACTTGGATACGCAGTATTTT | CASSLLRGDLDTQYF
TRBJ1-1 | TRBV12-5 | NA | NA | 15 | TGTGCTAGTGGTTTGGGGCCCGTCCCGAACACTGAAGCTTTCTTT | CASGLGPVPNTEAFF
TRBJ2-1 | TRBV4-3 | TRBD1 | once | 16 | TGCGCCAGCAGCCAAGAACCGGGGACAGCTACTAATGAGCAGTTCTTC | CASSQEPGTATNEQFF
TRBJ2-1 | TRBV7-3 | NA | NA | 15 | TGTGCCAGCAGCTTAACAGGTTCTAACTACAATGAGCAGTTCTTC | CASSLTGSNYNEQFF
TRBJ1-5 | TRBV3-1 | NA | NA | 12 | TGTGCCAGCAGGCAATGGGATCAGCCCCAGCATTTT | CASRQWDQPQHF
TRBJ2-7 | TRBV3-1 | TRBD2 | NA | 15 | TGTGCCAGCAGCCAAGGAGCGGGGAGAACCTACGAGCAGTACTTC | CASSQGAGRTYEQYF
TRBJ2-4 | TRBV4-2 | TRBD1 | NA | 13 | TGTGCCAGCCGACAAACAGGGGGAAACATTCAGTACTTC | CASRQTGGNIQYF
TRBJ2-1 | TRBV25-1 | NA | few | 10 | TGTGCCAGCAGTGCCCATGAGCAGTTCTTC | CASSAHEQFF
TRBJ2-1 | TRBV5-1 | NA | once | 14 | TGCGCCAGCAGCACCGGGGGACCCACGAATGAGCAGTTCTTC | CASSTGGPTNEQFF
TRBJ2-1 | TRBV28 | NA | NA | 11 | TGTGCCAGCAGCAACCGCCACGAGCAGTTCTTC | CASSNRHEQFF
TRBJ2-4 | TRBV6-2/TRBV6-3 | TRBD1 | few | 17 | TGTGCCAGCAGTTACCAGGGGGCTACCAGGCCCAAAAACATTCAGTACTTC | CASSYQGATRPKNIQYF
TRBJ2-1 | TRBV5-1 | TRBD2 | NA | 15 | TGCGCCAGCAGCGGATTAGCGGGGGAATACAATGAGCAGTTCTTC | CASSGLAGEYNEQFF
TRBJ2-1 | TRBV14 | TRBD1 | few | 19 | TGTGCCAGCAGCCAAGAGCGGGCTCTGAGGGACAGGCCCTACAATGAGCAGTTCTTC | CASSQERALRDRPYNEQFF
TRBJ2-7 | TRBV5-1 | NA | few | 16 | TGCGCCAGCAGCTTTCAGGGAGCAGGGATCAGCGACGAGCAGTACTTC | CASSFQGAGISDEQYF
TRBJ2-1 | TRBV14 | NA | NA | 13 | TGTGCCAGCCAGGGGAGCTCCTACAATGAGCAGTTCTTC | CASQGSSYNEQFF
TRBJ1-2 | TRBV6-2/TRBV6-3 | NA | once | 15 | TGTGCCAGCAGTTACCTAGGACAGACGAACTATGGCTACACCTTC | CASSYLGQTNYGYTF
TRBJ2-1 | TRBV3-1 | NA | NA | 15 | TGTGCCAGCAGCCAAGCCAGGGTAATTCACAATGAGCAGTTCTTC | CASSQARVIHNEQFF
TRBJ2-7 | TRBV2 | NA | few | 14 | TGTGCCAGCGGAAGTACCGGGACTCCCAGCGAGCAGTACTTC | CASGSTGTPSEQYF
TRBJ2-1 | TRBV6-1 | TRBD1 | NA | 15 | TGTGCCAGCAGTGAAGGGGGACAGGGGCACAATGAGCAGTTCTTC | CASSEGGQGHNEQFF
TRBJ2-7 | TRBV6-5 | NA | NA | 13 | TGTGCCAGCAGCGAGATATATTCCTACGAGCAGTACTTC | CASSEIYSYEQYF
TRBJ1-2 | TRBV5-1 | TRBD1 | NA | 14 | TGCGCCAGCAGCGCTGACAGGGGAACCTATGGCTACACCTTC | CASSADRGTYGYTF
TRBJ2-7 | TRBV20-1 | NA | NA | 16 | TGCAGTGCCAATTCAGCCGGGACTGAGAGCTCCTACGAGCAGTACTTC | CSANSAGTESSYEQYF
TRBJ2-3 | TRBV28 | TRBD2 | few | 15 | TGTGCCAGCAGTTTTGCGGGGGGGGACACAGATACGCAGTATTTT | CASSFAGGDTDTQYF
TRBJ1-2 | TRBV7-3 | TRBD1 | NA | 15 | TGTGCCAGCAGCTTAGATCCGGAGGGGGCGGGAGGCTACACCTTC | CASSLDPEGAGGYTF
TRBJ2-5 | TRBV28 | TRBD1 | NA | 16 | TGTGCCAGCAGTTCCCTAAGGACAGGGTATGATGTGACCCAGTACTTC | CASSSLRTGYDVTQYF
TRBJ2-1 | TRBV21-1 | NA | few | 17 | TGTGCCAGCAGCCGAAACAGGGGCGACAGCTCCTACAATGAGCAGTTCTTC | CASSRNRGDSSYNEQFF
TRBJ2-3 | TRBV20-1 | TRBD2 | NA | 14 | TGCAGTGCTCCTCTAGCGGGGGTCACAGATACGCAGTATTTT | CSAPLAGVTDTQYF
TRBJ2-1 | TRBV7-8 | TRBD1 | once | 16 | TGTGCCAGCAACTTAGGAGACAGGGGGACTTACAATGAGCAGTTCTTC | CASNLGDRGTYNEQFF
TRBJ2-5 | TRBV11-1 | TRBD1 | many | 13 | TGTGCCAGCAGCTTGGGACAGTCAGAGACCCAGTACTTC | CASSLGQSETQYF
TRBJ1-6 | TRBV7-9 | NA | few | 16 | TGTGCCAGCAGCTTCCCTATACCCACTAGTGATTCACCCCTCCACTTT | CASSFPIPTSDSPLHF
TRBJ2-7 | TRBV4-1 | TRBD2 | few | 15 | TGCGCCAGCAGCCAGACTAGCGGGGGGACTAACGAGCAGTACTTC | CASSQTSGGTNEQYF
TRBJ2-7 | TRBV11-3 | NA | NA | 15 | TGTGCCAGCAGCCAGGTGGCAGGTACAACCTACGAGCAGTACTTC | CASSQVAGTTYEQYF
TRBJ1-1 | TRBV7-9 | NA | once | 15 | TGTGCCAGCAGCCTGGGTCAAACCGGGGCCACTGAAGCTTTCTTT | CASSLGQTGATEAFF
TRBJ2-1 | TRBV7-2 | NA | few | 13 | TGTGCCAGCAGCTTAGCGGATTACAATGAGCAGTTCTTC | CASSLADYNEQFF
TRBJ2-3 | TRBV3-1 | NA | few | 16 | TGTGCCAGCAGCCAAGAAGGCGCAGGGTTGCCAGATACGCAGTATTTT | CASSQEGAGLPDTQYF
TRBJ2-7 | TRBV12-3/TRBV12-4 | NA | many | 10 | TGTGCCAGCAGTTTAAGTGAGCAGTACTTC | CASSLSEQYF
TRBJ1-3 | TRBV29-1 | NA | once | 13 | TGCAGCGTTGCAACGAGCTCTGGAAACACCATATATTTT | CSVATSSGNTIYF
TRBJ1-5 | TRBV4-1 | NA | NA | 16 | TGCGCCAGCAGCCGGGAAGGGGGGGACAGCAATCAGCCCCAGCATTTT | CASSREGGDSNQPQHF
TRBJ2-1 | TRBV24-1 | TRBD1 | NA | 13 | TGTGCCAGCGCGCAGGGGGTGGAATATGAGCAGTTCTTC | CASAQGVEYEQFF
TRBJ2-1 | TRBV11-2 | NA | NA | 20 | TGTGCCAGCAGCTTAGATGTTTGGGGACAAGGGCCCAGTGGCGGCAATGAGCAGTTCTTC | CASSLDVWGQGPSGGNEQFF
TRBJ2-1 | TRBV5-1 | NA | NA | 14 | TGCGCCTGCATGGGGGGTAGCGTTGCGAATGAGCAGTTCTTC | CACMGGSVANEQFF
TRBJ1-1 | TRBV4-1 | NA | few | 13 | TGCGCCAGCAGCGGGGAAGGGAACACTGAAGCTTTCTTT | CASSGEGNTEAFF
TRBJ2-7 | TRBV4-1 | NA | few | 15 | TGCGCCAGCAGCCAAGAACAACTAGTCTCTTACGAGCAGTACTTC | CASSQEQLVSYEQYF
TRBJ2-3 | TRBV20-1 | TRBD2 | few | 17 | TGCAGTGCTAGAGATCTTAGCGGGGGGCCACACACAGATACGCAGTATTTT | CSARDLSGGPHTDTQYF
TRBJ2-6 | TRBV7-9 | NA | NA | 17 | TGTGCCAGCAGCTCGCGGGTTACCACCTCTGGGGCCAACGTCCTGACTTTC | CASSSRVTTSGANVLTF
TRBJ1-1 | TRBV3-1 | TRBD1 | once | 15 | TGTGCCAGCGGTTCCGTCAGGGGGGGAAGACCTGAAGCTTTCTTT | CASGSVRGGRPEAFF
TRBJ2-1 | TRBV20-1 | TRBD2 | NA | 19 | TGCAGTGCACATGGACTAGCGGGGGGGGAAATTTTCCCCTACAATGAGCAGTTCTTC | CSAHGLAGGEIFPYNEQFF
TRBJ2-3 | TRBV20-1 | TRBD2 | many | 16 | TGCAGTGCTAGAGATAATCGCGGGGGGACCACAGATACGCAGTATTTT | CSARDNRGGTTDTQYF
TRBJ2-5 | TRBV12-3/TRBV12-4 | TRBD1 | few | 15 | TGTGCCAGCAGTTTAACAGGGGGCATGGGGGAGACCCAGTACTTC | CASSLTGGMGETQYF
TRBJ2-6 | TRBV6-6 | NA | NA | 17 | TGTGCCAGCACGGAGGGGGGAGGGACCTCTGGGGCCAACGTCCTGACTTTC | CASTEGGGTSGANVLTF
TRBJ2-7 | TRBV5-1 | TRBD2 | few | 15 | TGCGCCAGCCAAAATCTAGCGGGGGGGCCCAACGAGCAGTACTTC | CASQNLAGGPNEQYF
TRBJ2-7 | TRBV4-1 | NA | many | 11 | TGTGCCAGCAGCCAAGACTACGAGCAGTACTTC | CASSQDYEQYF
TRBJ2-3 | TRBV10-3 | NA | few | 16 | TGTGCCATCAGTGAGTCACGAGCGCCTGCCACAGATACGCAGTATTTT | CAISESRAPATDTQYF
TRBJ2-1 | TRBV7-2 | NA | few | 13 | TGTGCCAGCAGCTCCCTCATCACGGGTGAGCAGTTCTTC | CASSSLITGEQFF
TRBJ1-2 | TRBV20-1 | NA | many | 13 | TGCAGTGCTAGAGATCCAGGAGGGAAAGGCTACACCTTC | CSARDPGGKGYTF